A single sample gave rise to the 23 T cell receptor beta chains below, sequenced in a study of T cells in Graves' hyperthyroidism and ophthalmopathy. Amplified TCR beta CDR3 regions derived from RNA transcripts. HTBI primers were used for first-round RT-PCR of the TCR CDR3. TCRdb ran MiXCR on the multiplex PCR reads and lists one entry per CDR3 protein. Of hundreds of thousands of distinct CDR3 sequences listed, approximately 15% are singletons. The sequencing input was blood. The receptors shown here come from a woman between 18 and 30 years old with Graves' hyperthyroidism that later progressed to Graves' ophthalmopathy.

This clonotype appeared a few times. The chain couples TRBV6-6 to TRBJ2-5, with 16 bases that match TRBD2. The germline V gene encodes CDR1 MNHNY and CDR2 SVGAGI (reference sequence). This CDR3 is 18 amino acids long. J lost 2 bases, V lost 1 base, and 4 bases had no gene match. CDR3 in amino acids: CASSYFLGLAGGQETQYF. DNA of the CDR3: TGTGCCAGCAGTTACTTCCTGGGACTAGCGGGAGGGCAAGAGACCCAGTACTTC.

This clonotype was counted many times. The CDR3 loop is CASSEPGTGEETQYF. The CDR3 DNA is TGTGCCAGCAGTGAACCGGGGACAGGGGAAGAGACCCAGTACTTC. The rearrangement uses TRBV2 and TRBJ2-5; the match to TRBD1 covers 10 bases. The CDR3 loop spans 15 amino acids. CDR1 and CDR2 from the germline V gene are SNHLY and FYNNEI. With V trimmed by 2 bases and J by 3 bases, 3 bases remained unmatched.

This chain connects TRBV27 to TRBJ1-2; D is ambiguous. Germline V CDR1 and CDR2: MNHEY, SMNVEV (reference sequence). V was pared by 5 bases and J by 8 bases, with 12 bases between. The CDR3 covers 12 residues. This CDR3 reads CASSPRGGGYTF. CDR3 sequence (DNA): TGTGCCAGCAGTCCGCGGGGAGGCGGCTACACCTTC.

This clonotype showed up many times. The chain recombines TRBV10-3 with TRBJ1-5, with D unresolved. Per the germline V gene, CDR1 is ENHRY and CDR2 is SYGVKD. The CDR3 is made up of 13 amino acids. Trimming removed 7 bases at V and 5 bases at J, with 12 bases between. CDR3: CAINSEKHQPQHF. DNA for the CDR3: TGTGCCATCAACAGCGAAAAGCATCAGCCCCAGCATTTT.

This clonotype was picked up a small number of times. V is TRBV19 and J is TRBJ2-1, with a weak D call TRBD2 (6 bases). This CDR3 is built from 16 residues. With 5 bases removed from V and 8 bases from J, the gap between germline ends came to 22 bases. Germline values: CDR1 LNHDA, CDR2 SQIVND (reference sequence). This CDR3 is CASSPRGGGGKDEQFF. CDR3 coding DNA: TGTGCCAGTAGTCCCCGGGGAGGCGGAGGAAAGGATGAGCAGTTCTTC.

This clonotype turned up a few times. A much larger clone sits a single nucleotide away, making a read error possible. The genes are TRBV7-3 and TRBJ2-1, with 7 positions matching TRBD2. Losses at the gene ends were 8 bases for V and 12 bases for J; bases not matched to a gene: 22. CDR1 and CDR2 from the germline V gene are SGHTA and FQGTGA. The CDR3 length is 16 residues. CDR3 DNA sequence: TGTGCCAGCTCACCCCGGACTAGTGATGGGGGGGACGGGCAGTTCTTC. Translating gives CASSPRTSDGGDGQFF.

Ten or more counts support this clonotype. The V and J genes are TRBV9 and TRBJ2-7, with 14 bases fitting TRBD2. The germline CDR1 and CDR2 sequences are SGDLS and YYNGEE. The trim removed 4 bases at V and 6 bases at J, leaving 3 bases unmatched. The CDR3 spans 14 residues. The CDR3 DNA reads as TGTGCCAGCAGCTCGGGGACTAGCGGGGGCGAGCAGTACTTC. It translates to CASSSGTSGGEQYF. Supplemented by reference TRBV9 and TRBJ2-7, the full variable domain reads DSGVTQTPKHLITATGQRVTLRCSPRSGDLSVYWYQQSLDQGLQFLIQYYNGEERAKGNILERFSAQQFPDLHSELNLSSLELGDSALYFCASSSGTSGGEQYFGPGTRLTVT.

This clonotype was seen at least ten times. The chain carries TRBV7-8 and TRBJ2-1; 11 bases map to TRBD2. V lost 3 bases and J lost 6; bases outside the gene matches: 1. From germline, CDR1 is SGHVS and CDR2 FQNEAQ. The CDR3 loop spans 14 amino acids. The CDR3 nucleotides are TGTGCCAGCAGCTTTGGACTAGCGGGCAATGAGCAGTTCTTC. Protein: CASSFGLAGNEQFF.

This clonotype was seen at least ten times. The chain uses TRBV9 and TRBJ2-7; TRBD1 agrees at 7 bases. The CDR3 runs 14 residues. V dropped 4 bases and J dropped 3; count of bases not matched to a gene: 7. CDR1 SGDLS and CDR2 YYNGEE come from the germline V gene. CDR3 sequence: CASSPRRDSYEQYF. The CDR3 bases are TGTGCCAGCAGCCCCCGCCGGGACAGCTACGAGCAGTACTTC. Filled out from reference TRBV9 and TRBJ2-7, the complete variable domain reads DSGVTQTPKHLITATGQRVTLRCSPRSGDLSVYWYQQSLDQGLQFLIQYYNGEERAKGNILERFSAQQFPDLHSELNLSSLELGDSALYFCASSPRRDSYEQYFGPGTRLTVT.

At least ten counts were recorded for this clonotype. In DNA form, the CDR3 reads TGTGCCAGCTCACCGGCCCAGGGCTACGAGCAGTACTTC. Amino acids: CASSPAQGYEQYF. The chain links TRBV18 to TRBJ2-7, with D maybe TRBD1 (5 bases). V shed 3 bases and J shed 3 bases, with 9 bases lying between them. CDR1 is KGHSH, CDR2 LQKENI, per germline. This CDR3 region has 13 residues.

This clonotype showed up just a few times. The J gene is TRBJ1-6, the V gene TRBV12-3 or TRBV12-4, with 11 bases aligning to TRBD1. Losses at the gene ends were 5 bases for V and 7 bases for J; bases not matched to a gene: 13. The CDR3 sequence is 18 residues long. The CDR3 region has the DNA TGTGCCAGCAGTAGGGCGTGGACAGGGGGCGAAATGAATTCACCCCTCCACTTT. Its protein is CASSRAWTGGEMNSPLHF.

This clonotype was recorded many times. The genes are TRBV3-1 and TRBJ2-7, with 9 bases that match TRBD1. V trimming: 4 bases; J trimming: 4 bases; junction bases outside the gene matches: 5. Germline V gene data show CDR1 as LGHDT and CDR2 as YNNKEL (reference sequence). The CDR3 is 14 amino acids. CDR3 protein: CASSPGQGRYEQYF. CDR3 sequence (DNA): TGTGCCAGCAGCCCGGGACAGGGAAGATACGAGCAGTACTTC.

This sequence joins TRBV5-1 and TRBJ1-1; D is unresolved. This CDR3 has 14 residues. CDR1 SGHRS and CDR2 YFSETQ come from the germline V gene. Trimming shortened V by 0 bases and J by 4 bases, and 10 bases separated the two germline ends. Written as DNA, the CDR3 is TGCGCCAGCAGCTTGGCCGCGGTGAGCACTGAAGCTTTCTTT. It codes for CASSLAAVSTEAFF. Full variable domain (outside the CDR3, taken from reference TRBV5-1 and TRBJ1-1): KAGVTQTPRYLIKTRGQQVTLSCSPISGHRSVSWYQQTPGQGLQFLFEYFSETQRNKGNFPGRFSGRQFSNSRSEMNVSTLELGDSALYLCASSLAAVSTEAFFGQGTRLTVV.

This rearrangement joins TRBV29-1 to TRBJ2-5; D perhaps matches TRBD2 (6 bases). This CDR3 has 15 residues. V was cut by 8 bases and J by 2 bases, with 21 bases left in between. The germline V gene encodes CDR1 SQVTM and CDR2 ANQGSEA. The CDR3 nucleotides read TGCAGCTACCACCGGGACTCCGGTACACAAGAGACCCAGTACTTC. This sequence encodes CSYHRDSGTQETQYF. Using reference TRBV29-1 and TRBJ2-5 for the parts outside the CDR3, the full variable domain is SAVISQKPSRDICQRGTSLTIQCQVDSQVTMMFWYRQQPGQSLTLIATANQGSEATYESGFVIDKFPISRPNLTFSTLTVSNMSPEDSSIYLCSYHRDSGTQETQYFGPGTRLLVL.

This clonotype was picked up a small number of times. The chain couples TRBV20-1 to TRBJ2-1; no reliable D call. Trimming took off 4 bases at V and 2 bases at J, with 12 bases between the two ends. CDR1 and CDR2 from the germline V gene are DFQATT and SNEGSKA (reference sequence). CDR3 size: 14 residues. The CDR3 here is CSATLGPAYNEQFF. The CDR3 DNA sequence: TGCAGTGCTACCCTTGGGCCTGCCTACAATGAGCAGTTCTTC.

This clonotype was counted a few times. The J gene is TRBJ2-7, the V gene TRBV4-3; D gene uncertain. The germline V and J ends were trimmed by 0 bases and 2 bases, with 8 bases remaining between them. Germline lookup yields CDR1 LGHNA and CDR2 YSLEER. The CDR3 consists of 14 residues. CDR3: CASSQDLQTYEQYF. CDR3 nucleotide sequence: TGCGCCAGCAGCCAAGATCTACAGACCTACGAGCAGTACTTC.

This rearrangement joins TRBV11-2 to TRBJ2-1, with TRBD2 identical over 14 bases. The CDR3 extends over 17 amino acids. V lost 5 bases to trimming and J lost 7 bases; unmatched junction nucleotides: 10. Germline V gives CDR1 SGHAT, CDR2 FQNNGV. The CDR3 loop is CASSRTSGRPGQNEQFF. The CDR3 DNA reads TGTGCCAGCAGCCGGACTAGCGGGAGGCCGGGGCAGAATGAGCAGTTCTTC.

A remark on this clonotype: A much larger clone differs by one base, so this may be a read error. This chain uses TRBV7-9 with TRBJ2-1, with 14 bases fitting TRBD2. The CDR3 covers 18 residues. Germline loops: CDR1 SEHNR, CDR2 FQNEAQ (reference sequence). The CDR3 coding sequence is TGTGCCAGCAGCGGGGGGACTAGCGGGAGCGGGTCCTACAATGGGCAGTTCTTC. Translation gives CASSGGTSGSGSYNGQFF.

The CDR3 here is CASSLTSGRGTGELFF. CDR3 DNA: TGTGCCAGCAGCTTAACTAGCGGGAGAGGGACCGGGGAGCTGTTTTTT. The chain employs TRBV9 and TRBJ2-2; TRBD2 aligns across 11 bases. The germline CDR1 and CDR2 sequences are SGDLS and YYNGEE. There are 16 residues in the CDR3. V trimming: 4 bases; J trimming: 5 bases; junction bases outside the gene matches: 7.

This clonotype has just one count. A read error may account for a junction end that differs from germline. The rearrangement uses TRBV3-1 and TRBJ1-6, with D possibly matching TRBD1 (6 bases). The germline V gene has CDR1 LGHDT and CDR2 YNNKEL (reference sequence). CDR3 length: 14 amino acids. The CDR3 reads CASSQFYQGSPRHF. The CDR3 DNA reads TGTGCCAGCAGCCAATTTTATCAGGGGTCGCCCCGCCACTTT. The whole variable domain, filled in from reference TRBV3-1 and TRBJ1-6, reads DTAVSQTPKYLVTQMGNDKSIKCEQNLGHDTMYWYKQDSKKFLKIMFSYNNKELIINETVPNRFSPKSPDKAHLNLHINSLELGDSAVYFCASSQFYQGSPRHFGNGTRLTVT.

This clonotype was detected ten times or more. The chain couples TRBV7-6 to TRBJ2-7; 14 bases match TRBD2. This CDR3 spans 14 amino acids. With V trimmed by 7 bases and J by 7 bases, 6 bases remained unmatched. The germline V gene has CDR1 SGHVS and CDR2 FNYEAQ. This CDR3 is CASKGLAGAGEQYF. CDR3 nucleotide sequence: TGTGCCAGCAAGGGACTAGCGGGAGCAGGGGAGCAGTACTTC.

The chain links TRBV4-1 to TRBJ1-5; the D gene is possibly TRBD1 (6 bases). The germline V gene has CDR1 MGHRA and CDR2 YSYEKL. This CDR3 has 16 amino acids. Trimming took off 1 base at V and 0 bases at J, with 10 bases between the two ends. The CDR3 nucleotides read TGCGCCAGCAGCCAAGGGGGACAAACTAGCAATCAGCCCCAGCATTTT. Protein product: CASSQGGQTSNQPQHF.

The chain joins TRBV25-1 to TRBJ1-2, with D perhaps TRBD1 (6 bases). CDR3 length equals 14 residues. Germline V gene data show CDR1 as MGHDK and CDR2 as SYGVNS. With 1 base removed from V and 8 bases from J, the gap between germline ends came to 14 bases. The CDR3: CASSELNRVGGYTF. The CDR3 DNA reads as TGTGCCAGCAGTGAATTGAACAGGGTGGGAGGCTACACCTTC.